This T cell receptor (beta chain) was observed in a study of shared clonotypes between healthy human individuals. The CDR3 totals 12 residues. Between the trimmed V and J ends, which lost 8 bases and 1 base, there was a span of 9 bases. Germline V gene sequence: CDR1 MNHEY, CDR2 SMNVEV (reference sequence). Produced via immunoSEQ multiplex PCR; TCRdb's table is partial and in-frame only. The sample lists 700,000 or so clones, about 78% occurring once. The chain uses TRBV27 and TRBJ2-7, with a tentative D call TRBD2 (6 bases). Specimen: memory CD4+ T cells sorted from blood. As for subset: CD45RA-negative fraction. The TCR was taken from a woman aged 25 to 39 in good health. The CDR3 is CASRGRSYEQYF. The CDR3 region has the DNA TGTGCCAGCCGAGGGAGGTCCTACGAGCAGTACTTC.